Each of the 22 T cell receptor beta chains below was sequenced from the same sample in a study of glioma-infiltrating T cells. Amplification of TCR alpha and beta CDR3 regions from RNA used iRepertoire nested multiplex PCR. TCRdb processed the multiplex PCR reads anew with MiXCR; each CDR3 protein has one entry. The top ten hold roughly 30% of the sample, which has about 110,000 distinct CDR3 sequences, approximately 26% seen once. The sample consisted of glioma tissue, nonneoplastic brain tissue, or PBMCs (not recorded which). Receptor source: a human donor with low-grade glioma or glioblastoma, undergoing nonglioma brain surgery, or in good health (not recorded which).

The V and J genes are TRBV6-2 or TRBV6-3 and TRBJ1-5; unclear D gene. Trimming cost V 8 bases and J 16 bases, with 24 bases left between them. Germline CDR1 MNHEY, CDR2 SVGEGT. This CDR3 is built from 13 residues. CDR3 amino acids: CASASYSSQPYHF. The CDR3 region has the DNA TGTGCCAGCGCGTCATATAGCAGTCAGCCCTATCATTTT.

In its sample, this clonotype was seen many times. The chain joins TRBV29-1 to TRBJ2-7, with 12 bases identical to TRBD2. The length of the CDR3 is 14 residues. J lost 3 bases, V lost 4 bases, and 4 bases had no gene match. Germline V lookup: CDR1 SQVTM, CDR2 ANQGSEA. The CDR3 DNA reads TGCAGCGTTGGGAGGGGACTAGCGGGCTACGAGCAGTACTTC. Encoded protein: CSVGRGLAGYEQYF.

This clonotype was recorded a few times. One junction end does not reproduce the germline sequence, and a read error may be involved. The chain links TRBV29-1 to TRBJ2-7; 9 nucleotides line up with TRBD1. The germline gives CDR1 SQVTM, CDR2 ANQGSEA. This CDR3 spans 13 amino acids. The CDR3, as DNA: TGCAGCGTGGAAGGGACAGGGACCTACGAGCAGTACTTC. Its translation: CSVEGTGTYEQYF.

The sample holds many counts of this clonotype. The chain is built from TRBV15 and TRBJ2-1; 10 bases map to TRBD1. V was clipped by 8 bases and J by 3 bases; unmatched bases: 4. The germline gives CDR1 LNHNV, CDR2 YYDKDF (reference sequence). This CDR3 spans 14 amino acids. CDR3 loop: CATSDRGFYNEQFF. The CDR3 nucleotides are TGTGCCACCTCGGACAGGGGGTTCTACAATGAGCAGTTCTTC.

This clonotype has a count of ten or more. The chain joins TRBV7-2 to TRBJ2-7; D ambiguous. Between the trimmed V and J ends, which lost 1 base and 3 bases, there was a span of 10 bases. CDR1 and CDR2 (germline): SGHTA, FQGNSA. The CDR3 runs to 14 residues. CDR3 sequence (DNA): TGTGCCAGCAGCTTAGTGCCAATAGGCTACGAGCAGTACTTC. Translating gives CASSLVPIGYEQYF.

As regards this clonotype: The conserved closing phenylalanine or tryptophan is absent in this CDR3, likely reflecting a read error. This chain links TRBV6-2 or TRBV6-3 with TRBJ1-2; possibly TRBD1 for D (5 bases). V was shortened by 8 bases and J by 7 bases, with 14 bases between the two germline ends. This CDR3 spans 12 amino acids. The germline V gene has CDR1 MNHEY and CDR2 SVGEGT. CDR3: CASGQGVGGYTC. DNA for the CDR3: TGTGCCAGCGGCCAGGGAGTCGGTGGCTACACCTGC.

This clonotype occurred a few times. The V and J genes are TRBV5-4 and TRBJ2-1, with TRBD2 identical over 13 bases. V trimming: 3 bases; J trimming: 8 bases; junction bases outside the gene matches: 8. The CDR3 has 16 residues. Germline values: CDR1 SGHNT, CDR2 YYREEE (reference sequence). The CDR3 sequence is CASSSTSGGRGDEQFF. The CDR3 DNA is TGTGCCAGCAGCTCGACTAGCGGGGGGAGGGGGGATGAGCAGTTCTTC.

The V call is TRBV7-3, the J call TRBJ2-5; weak D call: TRBD2 (6 bases). The CDR3 runs to 14 residues. CDR1 SGHTA and CDR2 FQGTGA come from the germline V gene. Trimming cost V 1 base and J 5 bases, with 11 bases left between them. The DNA for the CDR3 is TGTGCCAGCAGCTTAAATCCGGGAGCGGAGACCCAGTACTTC. Translating it yields CASSLNPGAETQYF.

This clonotype appeared many times. This CDR3 reads CASSLGTLLDEQFF. CDR3 nucleotides: TGTGCCAGCAGCTTAGGGACATTGTTGGATGAGCAGTTCTTC. V and J are TRBV7-9 and TRBJ2-1, with D perhaps TRBD1 (5 bases). Germline CDR1 is SEHNR and CDR2 is FQNEAQ (reference sequence). The V end lost 1 base, the J end lost 8 bases, and 12 bases lay between the germline ends. This CDR3 has 14 amino acids.

The table lists this clonotype with many counts. The rearrangement joins TRBV7-8 to TRBJ2-2; D is ambiguous. CDR3 length: 15 amino acids. CDR1 and CDR2 from the germline V gene are SGHVS and FQNEAQ. With 3 bases removed from V and 2 bases from J, the gap between germline ends came to 10 bases. This chain's CDR3 is CASSFNDLNTGELFF. CDR3 nucleotide sequence: TGTGCCAGCAGCTTTAACGACCTTAACACCGGGGAGCTGTTTTTT.

This clonotype was counted ten times or more. The chain carries TRBV7-2 and TRBJ2-3; no reliable D call. V lost 5 bases, J lost 0 bases, and 9 bases lay in between. The CDR3 covers 14 residues. Germline loops: CDR1 SGHTA, CDR2 FQGNSA. The CDR3 bases are TGTGCCAGCAGCCCCCTGGAGAGCACAGATACGCAGTATTTT. Its protein is CASSPLESTDTQYF.

A word on this clonotype: The junction shows a germline mismatch at one end, possibly a read error. V and J are TRBV27 and TRBJ2-1, with 11 bases identical to TRBD2. This CDR3 spans 15 amino acids. CDR1 and CDR2 (germline): MNHEY, SMNVEV (reference sequence). In nucleotides, the CDR3 is TGTGCCAGCAGAGCTAGCGGGAGGTTGTACAATGAGCAGCTATTC. It specifies CASRASGRLYNEQLF.

Remarks on this clonotype: This may arise from a read error, as a much more abundant clone is one base away. This rearrangement joins TRBV4-1 to TRBJ2-5; 7 nucleotides agree with TRBD2. Germline CDR1 MGHRA, CDR2 YSYEKL. V lost 3 bases to trimming and J lost 5 bases; unmatched junction nucleotides: 12. The CDR3 runs 16 residues. The DNA of the CDR3 is TGCGCCAGCAGCCAGCTAGCGGTAGGAATCGGGGAGACCCAGTACTTC. Translation: CASSQLAVGIGETQYF.

This chain joins TRBV19 and TRBJ1-4, with D possibly TRBD1 on 5 matching bases. V shed 5 bases and J shed 7 bases, with 17 bases lying between them. Per germline, CDR1 LNHDA and CDR2 SQIVND (reference sequence). CDR3 length: 15 residues. CDR3 protein: CASSPVDGGSEKLFF. The CDR3 DNA is TGTGCCAGTAGTCCGGTGGACGGGGGGAGTGAAAAACTGTTTTTT.

The count of this clonotype is one. This may stem from a read error, because a much larger clone lies one nucleotide away. This rearrangement joins TRBV2 to TRBJ1-5; tentative D call: TRBD1 (5 bases). The V end lost 8 bases, the J end lost 6 bases, and 14 bases lay between the germline ends. The CDR3 is made up of 13 amino acids. Germline V gene lookup returns CDR1 SNHLY and CDR2 FYNNEI. The CDR3 loop is CASAGRKGQPQHF. The CDR3 DNA sequence: TGTGCCAGCGCAGGGAGGAAGGGTCAGCCCCAGCATTTT.

To note about this clonotype: A much larger clone differs from this one at a single base, so this may be a read error. This chain connects TRBV7-2 to TRBJ2-7, with D perhaps TRBD2 (6 bases). Trimming took 11 bases from V and 3 from J, leaving 23 bases between them. Germline CDR1 is SGHTA and CDR2 is FQGNSA. The CDR3 is 15 residues long. The CDR3 reads CARTGRGATHYEQYF. CDR3 bases: TGTGCCCGCACCGGTCGCGGGGCTACTCACTACGAGCAGTACTTC.

This clonotype showed up many times. The chain recombines TRBV7-9 with TRBJ1-1, with D unclear. The CDR3 has 15 amino acids. Germline V gene lookup returns CDR1 SEHNR and CDR2 FQNEAQ (reference sequence). Trimming removed 7 bases from V and 2 bases from J, with 17 bases in between. This CDR3 reads CASTPPSDYNTEAFF. CDR3 in DNA: TGTGCCAGCACCCCACCTTCGGACTATAACACTGAAGCTTTCTTT.

This chain links TRBV6-2 or TRBV6-3 with TRBJ2-1; D not resolved. The CDR3 consists of 11 residues. Trimming pared 4 bases from V and 8 bases from J, leaving 6 bases between. CDR1 and CDR2 (germline): MNHEY, SVGEGT. The CDR3 spells CASSSTYEQFF. The CDR3 nucleotides read TGTGCCAGCAGTTCAACCTATGAGCAGTTCTTC.

The sample holds many counts of this clonotype. The chain uses TRBV7-3 and TRBJ1-2; D is unclear. Trimming removed 1 base at V and 1 base at J, with 10 bases between. The CDR3 is made up of 15 amino acids. CDR1 SGHTA and CDR2 FQGTGA come from the germline V gene. CDR3 loop: CASSLSWQVNYGYTF. In DNA form, the CDR3 reads TGTGCCAGCAGCTTAAGTTGGCAGGTTAACTATGGCTACACCTTC.

This chain connects TRBV29-1 to TRBJ2-1; perhaps TRBD2 as D (5 bases). The V gene lost 7 bases and the J gene lost 7 bases, with 11 bases spanning the gap. Per germline, CDR1 SQVTM and CDR2 ANQGSEA. The CDR3 is made up of 11 amino acids. The CDR3 here is CSGYSGNEQFF. Written as DNA, the CDR3 is TGCAGCGGATACTCGGGAAATGAGCAGTTCTTC.

This clonotype was picked up many times. The chain carries TRBV14 and TRBJ1-2; D ambiguous. Germline V CDR1 and CDR2: SGHDN, FVKESK. This CDR3 is built from 14 residues. Trimming pared 0 bases from V and 8 bases from J, leaving 13 bases between. CDR3 region: CASSQDFGVGGYTF. CDR3 sequence (DNA): TGTGCCAGCAGCCAAGATTTCGGGGTAGGCGGCTACACCTTC.

The chain couples TRBV27 to TRBJ1-5; no clear D. Germline V gene sequence: CDR1 MNHEY, CDR2 SMNVEV (reference sequence). Deletions cut 2 bases from V and 5 bases from J, with 13 bases between. The CDR3 length is 15 residues. The DNA for the CDR3 is TGTGCCAGCAGTTTAGCCATCATGGACTATCAGCCCCAGCATTTT. Translation gives CASSLAIMDYQPQHF.